This T cell receptor beta chain was sequenced in a study of Ad26.COV2.S vaccination and SARS-CoV-2 variants. Study as a whole: Administration of Ad26.COV2.S was intramuscular, either once or twice 56 days apart.

Treatment reported: roughly 20 received Ad26.COV2.S at low or high dose, single or two shots; a few received placebo; per-sample allocation not given. After the first vaccine or placebo injection, samples were drawn on day 63. Adults aged 18-55 years in Boston included the donor. Here immunoSEQ multiplex PCR was the method, and the copy in TCRdb shows in-frame clones only, minus some. The sample lists more than 350,000 clones, 75% to 95% seen once, with 9% to 15% in the top ten. The CDR3 sequence is 16 residues long. In germline, CDR1 is KGHSH, CDR2 LQKENI. The V gene end was trimmed by 3 bases and the J gene end by 4 bases; junction bases not matched to a gene: 6.

This TCR derives from a person between 18 and 65 years old who received the Ad26.COV2.S COVID-19 vaccine or a placebo. The material sequenced was peripheral blood, taken in a trial of Ad26.COV2.S vaccine versus placebo. V usage is TRBV18 and J usage is TRBJ2-1; 10 bases fit TRBD1. The CDR3 coding sequence is TGTGCCAGCTCACCGAGACCGGGACAGGGGTACAATGAGCAGTTCTTC. This gives the protein CASSPRPGQGYNEQFF.